This T cell receptor (beta chain) was sequenced in a study of blood T cells in healthy people across ages. The CDR3 spans 12 residues. CDR1 MGHDK and CDR2 SYGVNS come from the germline V gene. The ends were cut back, 6 bases at V and 5 bases at J, with 9 bases in the middle. Alongside a J-beta primer mix, a sample-barcoded 5' primer served in a second PCR lasting about 7 to 12 cycles. TCRdb reanalysed the 5' RACE reads using MiXCR and keeps one entry per CDR3 protein. The table includes fewer than 800,000 distinct CDR3 sequences, roughly 49% detected once. The sequencing input was blood. This TCR derives from a woman in her sixties or seventies in good health. The chain carries TRBV25-1 and TRBJ2-3; D gene uncertain. The CDR3, as DNA: TGTGCCAGCAGAGAGGTAGGAGATACGCAGTATTTT. Its protein is CASREVGDTQYF.